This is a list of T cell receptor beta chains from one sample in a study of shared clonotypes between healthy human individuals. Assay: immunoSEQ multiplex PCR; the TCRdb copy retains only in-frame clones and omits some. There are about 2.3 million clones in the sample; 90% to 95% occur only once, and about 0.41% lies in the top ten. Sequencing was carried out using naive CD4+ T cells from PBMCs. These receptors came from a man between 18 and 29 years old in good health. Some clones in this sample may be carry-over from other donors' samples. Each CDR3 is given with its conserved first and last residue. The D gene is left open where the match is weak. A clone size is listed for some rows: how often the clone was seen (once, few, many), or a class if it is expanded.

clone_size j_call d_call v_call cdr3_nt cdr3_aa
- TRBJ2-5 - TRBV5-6 TGTGCCAGCAGTCCTGGTATCAGCGGACAAGAGACCCAGTACTTC CASSPGISGQETQYF
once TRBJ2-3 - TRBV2 TGTGCCAGCAGTAAAACAGGGGCGGGAGGAGATACGCAGTATTTT CASSKTGAGGDTQYF
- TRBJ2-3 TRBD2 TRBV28 TGTGCCAGCAGTTTCCAAGCGGGAGCGGCAGATACGCAGTATTTT CASSFQAGAADTQYF
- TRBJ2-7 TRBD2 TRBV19 TGTGCCAGTAGTGCTCGGACTAGCGGGTCCCCCTACGAGCAGTACTTC CASSARTSGSPYEQYF
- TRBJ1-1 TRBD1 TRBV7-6 TGTGCCAGCAGCTCCCGACAGGGTGGTTCTGGAACTGAAGCTTTCTTT CASSSRQGGSGTEAFF
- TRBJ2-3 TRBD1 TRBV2 TGTGCCAGCATGCGACAGGGGGCCACAGATACGCAGTATTTT CASMRQGATDTQYF
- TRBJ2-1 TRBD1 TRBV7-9 TGTGCCAGCAGCCGGGGACAGGGATGGGATGAGCAGTTCTTC CASSRGQGWDEQFF
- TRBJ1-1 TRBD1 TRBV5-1 TGCGCCAGCAACAAGGGGACAGGGGGCACTGAAGCTTTCTTT CASNKGTGGTEAFF
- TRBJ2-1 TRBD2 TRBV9 TGTGCCAGCAGCGCCGGACTAGATTCTAATGAGCAGTTCTTC CASSAGLDSNEQFF
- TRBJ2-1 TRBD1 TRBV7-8 TGTGCCAGCAGCGTGGACAGGGGTGGAAATGAGCAGTTCTTC CASSVDRGGNEQFF
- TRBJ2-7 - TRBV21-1 TGTGCCAGCAGTTTGGACAGCGACTACGAGCAGTACTTC CASSLDSDYEQYF
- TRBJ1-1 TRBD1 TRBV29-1 TGCAGCGTTGAGGGAAGACAGGGGGCGTCTGGAGCTTTCTTT CSVEGRQGASGAFF
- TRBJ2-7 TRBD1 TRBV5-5 TGTGCCAGCAGCTGGTTACCGGGACAGGGCCGCTACGAGCAGTACTTC CASSWLPGQGRYEQYF
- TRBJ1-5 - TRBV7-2 TGTGCCAGCAGCTTTCGGGATAGCAATCAGCCCCAGCATTTT CASSFRDSNQPQHF
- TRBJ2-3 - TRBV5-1 TGCGCCAGCAGCTTGGGCGGAACGGGGACAGATACGCAGTATTTT CASSLGGTGTDTQYF
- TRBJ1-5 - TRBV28 TGTGCCAGCAGTTTGTCTGGGGTGAGCAATCAGCCCCAGCATTTT CASSLSGVSNQPQHF
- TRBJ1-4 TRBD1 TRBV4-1 TGCGCCAGCAGCCAACACGGGACAGGCGTTAATGAAAAACTGTTTTTT CASSQHGTGVNEKLFF
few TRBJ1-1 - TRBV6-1 TGTGCCAGCAGTGAATGGGACAAGTTTGCTTTCTTT CASSEWDKFAFF
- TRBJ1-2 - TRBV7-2 TGTGCCAGCAGCTTAGACGGGGGCGCGTATGGCTACACCTTC CASSLDGGAYGYTF
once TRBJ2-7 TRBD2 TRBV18 TGTGCCAGCTCACCGCCGGGTAGCGGGAGCTACGAGCAGTACTTC CASSPPGSGSYEQYF
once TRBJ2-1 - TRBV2 TGTGCCAGCAGGGAGGTGGGCCCCGATGAGCAGTTCTTC CASREVGPDEQFF
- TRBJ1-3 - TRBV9 TGTGCCAGCAGCCCGAGAAGCTCCTATACCCCTGGAAACACCATATATTTT CASSPRSSYTPGNTIYF
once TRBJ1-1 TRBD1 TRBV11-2 TGTGCCAGCAGCTTAGGAGGGACAGGGGGTCAGAACACTGAAGCTTTCTTT CASSLGGTGGQNTEAFF
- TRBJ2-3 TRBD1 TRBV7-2 TGTGCCAGCAGCGGGCGGACAGGGCCAGATACGCAGTATTTT CASSGRTGPDTQYF
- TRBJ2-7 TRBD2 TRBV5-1 TGCGCCAGCAGCCTGACTAGCGGATCCTACGAGCAGTACTTC CASSLTSGSYEQYF
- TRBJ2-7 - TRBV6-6 TGTGCCAGCAGTTACTCGAAAGGGACCTACGAGCAGTACTTC CASSYSKGTYEQYF
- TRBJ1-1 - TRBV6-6 TGTGCCAGCAGCCCAACTGGGGGGGGCAGGACTGAAGCTTTCTTT CASSPTGGGRTEAFF
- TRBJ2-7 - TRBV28 TGTGCCAGCAGCCTAGGACAGACCTACGAGCAGTACTTC CASSLGQTYEQYF
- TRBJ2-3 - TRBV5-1 TGCGCCAGCAGCTTGGTCGGGCAGGGCGAAGATACGCAGTATTTT CASSLVGQGEDTQYF
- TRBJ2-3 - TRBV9 TGTGCCAGCAGCTCTAGCCCAGATACGCAGTATTTT CASSSSPDTQYF
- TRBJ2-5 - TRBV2 TGTGCCAGCATCTCGGAGCTGGGGGAGACCCAGTACTTC CASISELGETQYF
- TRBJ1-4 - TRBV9 TGTGCCAGCAGTGTCGACCACGGCAGGGAAAAACTGTTTTTT CASSVDHGREKLFF
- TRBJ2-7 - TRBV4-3 TGCGCCAGCAGCCAAGAGATAGGGACCTACGAGCAGTACTTC CASSQEIGTYEQYF
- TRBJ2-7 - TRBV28 TGTGCCAGCAGCGAATTTAAAAACTCCTACGAGCAGTACTTC CASSEFKNSYEQYF
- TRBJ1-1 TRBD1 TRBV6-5 TGTGCCAGCAGTCGCGGAGGACAGGGACCCACTGAAGCTTTCTTT CASSRGGQGPTEAFF
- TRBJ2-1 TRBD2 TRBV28 TGTGCCAGCAGTTCTCTCGGGAGGGCCAGGGGTGAGCAGTTCTTC CASSSLGRARGEQFF
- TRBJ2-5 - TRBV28 TGTGCCAGCAGCTCTACACCCGGGGAGACCCAGTACTTC CASSSTPGETQYF
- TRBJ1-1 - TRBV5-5 TGTGCCAGCAGCTTTTCCGCGAGGTCGGGGAACACTGAAGCTTTCTTT CASSFSARSGNTEAFF
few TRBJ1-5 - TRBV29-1 TGCAGCGTTGGAACAGGGTTCACGCCCCAGCATTTT CSVGTGFTPQHF
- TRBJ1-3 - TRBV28 TGTGCCAGCAGTTTGAGAGGGGGGGGATCTGGAAACACCATATATTTT CASSLRGGGSGNTIYF
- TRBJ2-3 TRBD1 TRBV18 TGTGCCAGCTCACCAGGACAGGGAAGCACAGATACGCAGTATTTT CASSPGQGSTDTQYF
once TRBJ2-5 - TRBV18 TGTGCCAGCTCATTCCCAGGGAGAAGAAAAGAGACCCAGTACTTC CASSFPGRRKETQYF
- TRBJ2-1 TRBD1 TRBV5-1 TGCGCCAGCAGCTTGAGGGACAGGGCCACAGGGGAGCAGTTCTTC CASSLRDRATGEQFF
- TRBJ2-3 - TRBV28 TGTGCCAGCAGTCGGGACTCGGCCACAGATACGCAGTATTTT CASSRDSATDTQYF
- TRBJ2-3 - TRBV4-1 TGCGCCAGCAGCCAGGCGAGTAGCGGTACAGATACGCAGTATTTT CASSQASSGTDTQYF